This note documents a single T cell receptor (beta chain) sequence. Assay used: immunoSEQ multiplex PCR; TCRdb lists only in-frame clones, some missing. Here the sample spans some 190,000 clones, around 82% being singletons. These data originate in a study of blood T cell repertoires in COVID-19. The sequence was collected from a man at least 80 years old with COVID-19, enrolled during active disease. Sequencing was done on a sample of peripheral blood.

The CDR3 sequence is CASSQGGSRANVLTF. Written as DNA, the CDR3 is TGCGCCAGCAGCCAAGGCGGTTCCAGGGCCAACGTCCTGACTTTC. This rearrangement joins TRBV4-1 to TRBJ2-6, with D unresolved. This CDR3 has 15 amino acids. Trimming removed 1 base from V and 5 bases from J, with 9 bases in between. Germline CDR1 MGHRA, CDR2 YSYEKL.